The 19 T cell receptor beta chains below come from one sample, sequenced in a study of T-cell memory formation after mild COVID-19. MiXCR, run by TCRdb on the 5' RACE reads, gives a single entry per CDR3 protein. The table shows roughly 450,000 distinct CDR3 sequences, with around a sixth occurring only once. What was sequenced was PBMCs or a T cell subset sorted from them (not recorded which). These TCRs come from an adult woman who had mild COVID-19 (a few samples of this study predate the infection). Cell type and time point are not known.

The chain carries TRBV3-1 and TRBJ2-1; D may be TRBD2 (6 bases). Germline lookup yields CDR1 LGHDT and CDR2 YNNKEL (reference sequence). This CDR3 comprises 18 residues. V lost 2 bases, J lost 4 bases, and 21 bases lay in between. The CDR3 spells CASSQSGAGPPRYNEQFF. CDR3 DNA: TGTGCCAGCAGCCAATCTGGGGCGGGGCCCCCCCGATACAATGAGCAGTTCTTC.

This clonotype showed up just a few times. V gene TRBV12-3 or TRBV12-4 combines with J gene TRBJ1-3, with D possibly TRBD1 on 5 matching bases. Trimming removed 11 bases from V and 4 bases from J, with 15 bases in between. There are 13 residues in the CDR3. CDR3 DNA sequence: TGTGCCTCGACCCGGGGGGAGGGAAACACCATATATTTT. Its protein is CASTRGEGNTIYF.

The chain combines TRBV7-3 with TRBJ2-1, with D possibly being TRBD1 (6 bases). This CDR3 is 15 amino acids long. From germline, CDR1 is SGHTA and CDR2 FQGTGA. V was trimmed by 2 bases and J by 9 bases, leaving 17 bases between them. The CDR3 loop is CASSLGVGAEGEQFF. CDR3 DNA sequence: TGTGCCAGCAGCTTAGGAGTGGGGGCCGAGGGTGAGCAGTTCTTC.

This chain links TRBV6-1 with TRBJ2-4; 7 positions agree with TRBD1. The CDR3 loop spans 13 amino acids. Germline CDR1 is MNHNS and CDR2 is SASEGT. The V segment lost 1 base and the J segment 9 bases; nucleotides outside the gene matches: 3. The CDR3 DNA follows: TGTGCCAGCAGTGAAGACAGGGGACCCATTCAGTACTTC. Translation gives CASSEDRGPIQYF.

The chain uses TRBV29-1 and TRBJ1-2; perhaps TRBD1 as D (5 bases). Germline CDR1 and CDR2: SQVTM and ANQGSEA. The CDR3 sequence is 12 residues long. Trimming took 4 bases from V and 2 from J, leaving 8 bases between them. The DNA for the CDR3 is TGCAGCGTTGGGAAGGGGAACTATGGCTACACCTTC. Translating gives CSVGKGNYGYTF.

The genes are TRBV12-3 or TRBV12-4 and TRBJ2-3; unclear D gene. With 7 bases removed from V and 8 bases from J, the gap between germline ends came to 7 bases. The CDR3 loop spans 10 amino acids. In DNA form, the CDR3 reads TGTGCCAGCAAGGGTGGTACGCAGTATTTT. Encoded protein: CASKGGTQYF.

V is TRBV7-9 and J is TRBJ1-1; 8 nucleotides match TRBD1. The junction had 6 bases not matched to a gene; V was cut back by 4 bases and J by 8 bases. CDR1 and CDR2 from the germline V gene are SEHNR and FQNEAQ (reference sequence). This CDR3 contains 13 residues. CDR3 nucleotides: TGTGCCAGCAGCTCTCGGACAGGGACCGAAGCTTTCTTT. It encodes CASSSRTGTEAFF.

In its sample, this clonotype is medium-sized (0.01 to 0.1%). The chain uses TRBV20-1 and TRBJ2-1, with 11 bases that match TRBD2. The J segment lost 14 bases and the V segment lost 6 bases, leaving 3 bases of the junction unmatched. There are 10 residues in the CDR3. Germline V lookup: CDR1 DFQATT, CDR2 SNEGSKA (reference sequence). This CDR3 reads CSAGTSGEFF. Here the CDR3 DNA reads TGCAGTGCGGGGACTAGCGGAGAGTTCTTC.

J is TRBJ2-3 and V is TRBV9; the match to TRBD2 covers 11 bases. Germline-derived CDR1 and CDR2 are SGDLS and YYNGEE. With V trimmed by 8 bases and J by 0 bases, 8 bases remained unmatched. This CDR3 is built from 16 residues. This CDR3 reads CASTSGGDPSTDTQYF. CDR3 coding DNA: TGTGCCAGTACTAGCGGGGGTGACCCTAGCACAGATACGCAGTATTTT.

The chain has TRBV19 and TRBJ2-3; D may be TRBD1 or TRBD2 (6 bases each). V lost 8 bases, J lost 1 base, and 13 bases lay in between. CDR3 length: 14 amino acids. Germline-derived CDR1 and CDR2 are LNHDA and SQIVND (reference sequence). CDR3 nucleotides: TGTGCCAGTCGGGGGCGGCAGGGCACAGATACGCAGTATTTT. Amino acid sequence: CASRGRQGTDTQYF.

This clonotype was counted between two and nine times. The chain joins TRBV18 to TRBJ2-2; no firm D call. V lost 3 bases and J lost 6, with 11 bases in between. Per germline, CDR1 KGHSH and CDR2 LQKENI. The CDR3 is 14 residues long. CDR3: CASSPNRGSGELFF. Written as DNA, the CDR3 is TGTGCCAGCTCACCGAACAGAGGTTCCGGGGAGCTGTTTTTT.

The chain employs TRBV12-3 or TRBV12-4 and TRBJ1-4, with a possible D match to TRBD1 (5 bases). The V and J ends lost 5 bases and 7 bases respectively, with 11 bases between them. The CDR3 length is 13 residues. The CDR3 coding sequence is TGTGCCAGCAGTCCCGGGACTTCTGAAAAACTGTTTTTT. Its protein product is CASSPGTSEKLFF.

In this sample, this clonotype turned up a few times. The V and J genes are TRBV18 and TRBJ2-7; D is ambiguous. This CDR3 comprises 14 residues. The V and J ends lost 3 bases and 3 bases respectively, with 12 bases between them. The V gene's germline CDR1 is KGHSH and CDR2 LQKENI. The CDR3 region is CASSPPGSIYEQYF. DNA for the CDR3: TGTGCCAGCTCACCCCCCGGGTCTATCTACGAGCAGTACTTC.

The genes are TRBV12-3 or TRBV12-4 and TRBJ2-7; TRBD1 matches at 7 bases. The V segment lost 5 bases and the J segment 3 bases; nucleotides outside the gene matches: 10. The CDR3 extends over 15 amino acids. DNA of the CDR3: TGTGCCAGCAGTCTTTCGACAGGGAACGGCTACGAGCAGTACTTC. It codes for CASSLSTGNGYEQYF.

This clonotype was recorded a few times. J is TRBJ2-1 and V is TRBV20-1; 10 bases match TRBD2. The CDR3 spans 15 residues. V trimming: 4 bases; J trimming: 3 bases; junction bases outside the gene matches: 6. The germline V gene encodes CDR1 DFQATT and CDR2 SNEGSKA (reference sequence). The DNA for the CDR3 is TGCAGTGCTACCCCTAGCGGGAGCCTCTACAATGAGCAGTTCTTC. Its protein product is CSATPSGSLYNEQFF.

This rearrangement joins TRBV15 to TRBJ1-5, with D possibly TRBD1 on 5 matching bases. The ends were cut back, 0 bases at V and 1 base at J, with 22 bases in the middle. The CDR3 length is 20 residues. The germline CDR1 and CDR2 sequences are LNHNV and YYDKDF (reference sequence). This CDR3 reads CATSREGDYRTTLSNQPQHF. In DNA form, the CDR3 reads TGTGCCACCAGCAGAGAGGGGGATTACCGGACAACCCTGAGCAATCAGCCCCAGCATTTT.

The CDR3, as DNA: TGCGCCAGCAGCTTGGCACCCGCTGCCCAAGAGACCCAGTACTTC. Translated, it gives CASSLAPAAQETQYF. This chain joins TRBV5-1 and TRBJ2-5; D uncertain. Between the trimmed V and J ends, which lost 0 bases and 1 base, there was a span of 10 bases. CDR1 is SGHRS and CDR2 is YFSETQ in the germline V gene. This CDR3 has 15 amino acids.

This clonotype was detected ten times or more. V is TRBV7-3 and J is TRBJ2-3; 15 bases match TRBD2. Unmatched junction bases numbered 4, after V lost 5 bases and J lost 4 bases. The CDR3 length is 16 residues. CDR1 and CDR2 from the germline V gene are SGHTA and FQGTGA. The CDR3 here is CASSPWTSGGADTQYF. CDR3 in DNA: TGTGCCAGCAGCCCCTGGACTAGCGGGGGGGCAGATACGCAGTATTTT.

This clonotype was seen more than once but under ten times. The chain recombines TRBV5-1 with TRBJ2-1; 9 bases agree with TRBD2. The CDR3 is made up of 16 amino acids. V gave up 0 bases and J gave up 4 bases; unmatched junction bases: 5. CDR1 and CDR2 (germline): SGHRS, YFSETQ. CDR3 residues: CASSLAGGRVYNEQFF. The CDR3 nucleotides are TGCGCCAGCAGCTTGGCGGGCGGGAGGGTATACAATGAGCAGTTCTTC.